These 27 T cell receptor beta chains originate from one sample sequenced in a study of shared clonotypes between healthy human individuals. Method: immunoSEQ multiplex PCR; TCRdb's copy keeps in-frame clones and lacks some. Of some 1 million clones listed, more than 60% were seen once; the top ten hold over 1.3%. Sequenced input: memory CD4+ T cells sorted from blood. As to subset: CD45RA-negative fraction. Every receptor here comes from a man aged 18 to 35 in good health.

This chain connects TRBV15 to TRBJ2-7, with no clear D. This CDR3 is 14 amino acids long. Trimming took 2 bases from V and 3 from J, leaving 11 bases between them. Germline V gives CDR1 LNHNV, CDR2 YYDKDF (reference sequence). The chain's CDR3 is CATSRPEGYYEQYF. The CDR3 nucleotides are TGTGCCACCAGCAGACCTGAAGGATACTACGAGCAGTACTTC.

The V gene is TRBV18, the J gene TRBJ2-7; unclear D gene. Per germline, CDR1 KGHSH and CDR2 LQKENI. CDR3 length: 15 residues. Trimming stripped 1 base from V and 3 bases from J, with 13 bases between. This CDR3 is CASSPLGSGYYEQYF. Written as DNA, the CDR3 is TGTGCCAGCTCACCACTGGGATCAGGATACTACGAGCAGTACTTC.

The chain couples TRBV7-8 to TRBJ1-5; D ambiguous. Trimming removed 2 bases at V and 2 bases at J, with 13 bases between. Germline assignment: CDR1 SGHVS and CDR2 FQNEAQ. This CDR3 is 16 amino acids long. The chain's CDR3 is CASSLTSALGNQPQHF. The CDR3, as DNA: TGTGCCAGCAGCTTAACATCCGCTTTGGGCAATCAGCCCCAGCATTTT.

This clone has just one count. The chain employs TRBV10-3 and TRBJ2-5; D gene ambiguous. From germline, CDR1 is ENHRY and CDR2 SYGVKD. V was cut by 0 bases and J by 4 bases, with 6 bases left in between. The CDR3 extends over 13 amino acids. CDR3 nucleotides: TGTGCCATCAGTGAGTCGACTCTAGAGACCCAGTACTTC. This sequence encodes CAISESTLETQYF.

The chain combines TRBV15 with TRBJ2-7; no reliable D call. The CDR3 has 15 residues. V lost 2 bases and J lost 0, with 11 bases in between. CDR1 and CDR2 from the germline V gene are LNHNV and YYDKDF (reference sequence). CDR3 in amino acids: CATSRSLHSSYEQYF. The CDR3 DNA follows: TGTGCCACCAGCAGATCCCTTCACAGCTCCTACGAGCAGTACTTC.

This clone was picked up many times. Distinct nucleotide sequences in the sample also encode this CDR3. The chain carries TRBV7-2 and TRBJ1-2; unclear D gene. Looked up from germline, CDR1 is SGHTA and CDR2 is FQGNSA. V lost 4 bases to trimming and J lost 0 bases, with 6 bases between them. The CDR3 covers 13 residues. The CDR3 region has the DNA TGTGCCAGCAGCTCGAGAGCTAACTATGGCTACACCTTC. It translates to CASSSRANYGYTF.

The chain employs TRBV19 and TRBJ1-1, with TRBD1 matching 8 bases. Germline assignment: CDR1 LNHDA and CDR2 SQIVND (reference sequence). V gave up 0 bases and J gave up 8 bases; unmatched junction bases: 5. The CDR3 contains 14 residues. CDR3 bases: TGTGCCAGTAGTATAGAGGCCCGACAGGGGGAAGCTTTCTTT. Translating gives CASSIEARQGEAFF.

This clone has a handful of counts. Different DNA sequences within this sample yield the same CDR3. The chain combines TRBV7-9 with TRBJ1-1; possibly TRBD1 for D (5 bases). This CDR3 spans 13 amino acids. Germline V gene lookup returns CDR1 SEHNR and CDR2 FQNEAQ (reference sequence). Between the trimmed V and J ends, which lost 1 base and 5 bases, there was a span of 8 bases. The CDR3 region is CASSLEGRTEAFF. The CDR3 DNA follows: TGTGCCAGCAGCTTAGAGGGACGGACTGAAGCTTTCTTT.

V is TRBV19 and J is TRBJ2-2, with D unresolved. Germline CDR1 and CDR2: LNHDA and SQIVND (reference sequence). With 4 bases removed from V and 5 bases from J, the gap between germline ends came to 8 bases. The CDR3 has 13 amino acids. This chain's CDR3 is CASSKPVTGELFF. CDR3 sequence (DNA): TGTGCCAGTAGTAAGCCGGTTACCGGGGAGCTGTTTTTT.

The chain carries TRBV27 and TRBJ1-1; the D gene is possibly TRBD1 (5 bases). Trimming left V 3 bases short and J 3 bases short, with 11 bases between. The CDR3 is made up of 14 amino acids. Germline values: CDR1 MNHEY, CDR2 SMNVEV (reference sequence). The chain's CDR3 is CASSFGGIDTEAFF. The CDR3 DNA reads as TGTGCCAGCAGTTTTGGGGGGATAGACACTGAAGCTTTCTTT.

This clone was seen more than once but under ten times. The chain recombines TRBV14 with TRBJ1-1; the match to TRBD1 covers 8 bases. The V and J ends lost 4 bases and 9 bases, in that order; junction bases with no gene match: 7. The CDR3 covers 13 residues. Germline assignment: CDR1 SGHDN and CDR2 FVKESK. CDR3 loop: CASSLGTGEKAFF. CDR3 DNA: TGTGCCAGCAGCCTGGGGACAGGCGAGAAAGCTTTCTTT.

This clone turned up a few times. The chain is built from TRBV5-6 and TRBJ2-3, with 12 bases lining up with TRBD2. After removal of 4 bases from V and 0 bases from J, the junction contained 9 bases not matched to a gene. Germline-derived CDR1 and CDR2 are SGHDT and YYEEEE. The CDR3 extends over 18 amino acids. CDR3 region: CASSEAGLAGISTDTQYF. In DNA, the CDR3 is TGTGCCAGCAGCGAGGCCGGACTAGCGGGGATAAGCACAGATACGCAGTATTTT.

V usage is TRBV6-1 and J usage is TRBJ1-1; 9 bases map to TRBD1. Germline V gene data show CDR1 as MNHNS and CDR2 as SASEGT. V lost 6 bases to trimming and J lost 6 bases; unmatched junction nucleotides: 5. The length of the CDR3 is 13 residues. The CDR3 reads CASSRDRVAEAFF. In DNA, the CDR3 is TGTGCCAGCAGCCGGGACAGGGTAGCTGAAGCTTTCTTT.

This clone came up a few times. This chain uses TRBV5-1 with TRBJ2-3; 10 positions match TRBD2. The ends lost 4 bases at V and 3 bases at J; junction bases unmatched: 8. This CDR3 has 16 amino acids. CDR1 is SGHRS, CDR2 YFSETQ, per germline. DNA for the CDR3: TGCGCCAGCAGCCCGGGACTAGCGATTGCAACAGATACGCAGTATTTT. As protein: CASSPGLAIATDTQYF.

In its sample, this clone was seen once. The chain has TRBV5-1 and TRBJ2-2; tentative D call: TRBD1 (6 bases). V was pared by 0 bases and J by 1 base, with 10 bases between. Germline V CDR1 and CDR2: SGHRS, YFSETQ. The CDR3 covers 16 residues. DNA of the CDR3: TGCGCCAGCAGCTTGGCTGGACAGCTGAACACCGGGGAGCTGTTTTTT. Translating it yields CASSLAGQLNTGELFF.

The rearrangement uses TRBV6-6 and TRBJ2-2; 12 bases are shared with TRBD2. The germline V gene encodes CDR1 MNHNY and CDR2 SVGAGI (reference sequence). This CDR3 region has 15 residues. After removal of 8 bases from V and 4 bases from J, the junction contained 5 bases not matched to a gene. CDR3 protein: CASGLAGGPTGELFF. In DNA form, the CDR3 reads TGTGCCAGCGGCCTAGCGGGGGGGCCCACCGGGGAGCTGTTTTTT.

The J gene is TRBJ1-1, the V gene TRBV5-6; TRBD1 might be the D (6 bases). Trimming cost V 4 bases and J 6 bases, with 16 bases left between them. CDR1 is SGHDT and CDR2 is YYEEEE in the germline V gene. The CDR3 length is 14 residues. The CDR3 loop is CASSSLRGSAEAFF. The CDR3 DNA sequence: TGTGCCAGCAGCAGTCTCAGGGGTTCGGCTGAAGCTTTCTTT.

V and J are TRBV30 and TRBJ1-2; D gene ambiguous. This CDR3 has 12 residues. V was cut by 4 bases and J by 6 bases, with 12 bases left in between. CDR1 is GTSNPN and CDR2 is SVGIG in the germline V gene (reference sequence). Here the CDR3 reads CAWNGNEDGYTF. The CDR3 DNA is TGTGCCTGGAATGGGAATGAAGATGGCTACACCTTC. Using reference TRBV30 and TRBJ1-2 for the parts outside the CDR3, the full variable domain is SQTIHQWPATLVQPVGSPLSLECTVEGTSNPNLYWYRQAAGRGLQLLFYSVGIGQISSEVPQNLSASRPQDRQFILSSKKLLLSDSGFYLCAWNGNEDGYTFGSGTRLTVV.

The chain carries TRBV5-1 and TRBJ2-1; TRBD2 agrees at 9 bases. Germline V gene lookup returns CDR1 SGHRS and CDR2 YFSETQ. This CDR3 region has 15 residues. V was pared by 7 bases and J by 5 bases, with 10 bases of the junction left unmatched. The CDR3 region is CASLGGSGRNNEQFF. CDR3 bases: TGCGCCAGCCTAGGAGGTAGCGGGAGAAACAATGAGCAGTTCTTC.

This chain links TRBV18 with TRBJ1-2; weak D call: TRBD1 (6 bases). CDR1 and CDR2 from the germline V gene are KGHSH and LQKENI. The V and J ends lost 4 bases and 5 bases respectively, with 11 bases between them. This CDR3 spans 13 amino acids. The chain's CDR3 is CASSQDSRYGYTF. CDR3 bases: TGTGCCAGCTCACAGGACAGCCGATATGGCTACACCTTC.

This clone appeared a few times. This chain links TRBV9 with TRBJ1-6; D possibly corresponds to TRBD1 (5 bases). Looked up from germline, CDR1 is SGDLS and CDR2 is YYNGEE. This CDR3 is built from 16 residues. Trimming removed 4 bases at V and 9 bases at J, with 20 bases between. The CDR3 spells CASSPSTGGVISPLHF. The DNA of the CDR3 is TGTGCCAGCAGCCCATCTACAGGAGGTGTGATTTCACCCCTCCACTTT.

The chain employs TRBV18 and TRBJ2-5; 14 bases match TRBD2. The germline V gene has CDR1 KGHSH and CDR2 LQKENI. The J segment lost 4 bases and the V segment lost 0 bases, leaving 7 bases of the junction unmatched. The length of the CDR3 is 18 residues. CDR3 DNA sequence: TGTGCCAGCTCACCACCGTACCCGACTAGCGGGGGGGCAGAGACCCAGTACTTC. It encodes CASSPPYPTSGGAETQYF.

The chain uses TRBV6-6 and TRBJ2-7; a weak D match, TRBD2 (6 bases). Germline CDR1 MNHNY, CDR2 SVGAGI (reference sequence). This CDR3 contains 14 residues. V gave up 4 bases and J gave up 2 bases, with 12 bases separating them. The CDR3 sequence: CASSSEGGTYEQYF. The CDR3 nucleotides read TGTGCCAGCAGTTCGGAGGGTGGGACCTACGAGCAGTACTTC.

This clone was counted once. The chain recombines TRBV5-1 with TRBJ1-6; 7 bases map to TRBD1. CDR3 length: 15 residues. The junction had 6 bases not matched to a gene; V was cut back by 4 bases and J by 5 bases. CDR1 and CDR2 (germline): SGHRS, YFSETQ. CDR3 bases: TGCGCCAGCAGCGGAGGGGGACAGAATAATTCACCCCTCCACTTT. Its translation is CASSGGGQNNSPLHF.

The V call is TRBV5-4, the J call TRBJ1-2; D is perhaps TRBD1 (6 bases). The germline CDR1 and CDR2 sequences are SGHNT and YYREEE (reference sequence). The V end was cut by 0 bases, the J end by 4 bases, with 10 bases between. The CDR3 runs 14 residues. The DNA of the CDR3 is TGTGCCAGCAGCTTGGGACAGGAAATCTATGGCTACACCTTC. Its translation is CASSLGQEIYGYTF.

The rearrangement uses TRBV18 and TRBJ1-5; maybe TRBD1 (5 bases). The CDR3 runs 14 residues. The V and J ends lost 1 base and 7 bases respectively, with 11 bases between them. Germline lookup yields CDR1 KGHSH and CDR2 LQKENI. The CDR3 DNA is TGTGCCAGCTCACCACAAGGGGTATCGCAGCCCCAGCATTTT. Translated: CASSPQGVSQPQHF.

The V gene is TRBV7-9, the J gene TRBJ1-4, with unresolved D. The CDR3 is made up of 15 amino acids. Trimming took 0 bases from V and 1 from J, leaving 6 bases between them. CDR1 is SEHNR and CDR2 is FQNEAQ in the germline V gene (reference sequence). The CDR3 spells CASSLALQTNEKLFF. Written as DNA, the CDR3 is TGTGCCAGCAGCTTAGCTTTGCAAACTAATGAAAAACTGTTTTTT.